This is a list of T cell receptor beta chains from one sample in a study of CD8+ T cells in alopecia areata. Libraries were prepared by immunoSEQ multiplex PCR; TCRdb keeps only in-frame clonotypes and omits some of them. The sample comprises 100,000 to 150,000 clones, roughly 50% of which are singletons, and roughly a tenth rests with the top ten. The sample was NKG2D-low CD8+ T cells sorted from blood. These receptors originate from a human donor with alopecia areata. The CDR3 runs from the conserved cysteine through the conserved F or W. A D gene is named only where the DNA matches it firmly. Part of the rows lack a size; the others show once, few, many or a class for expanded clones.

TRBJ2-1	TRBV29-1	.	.	CSVPGSLSINEQFF	TGCAGCGTTCCGGGTAGTCTAAGTATCAATGAGCAGTTCTTC
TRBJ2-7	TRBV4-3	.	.	CASSLTRTYEQYF	TGCGCCAGCAGCCTGACCAGAACCTACGAGCAGTACTTC
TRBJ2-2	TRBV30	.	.	CAWSPLEPDTGELFF	TGTGCCTGGAGTCCTCTGGAGCCGGACACCGGGGAGCTGTTTTTT
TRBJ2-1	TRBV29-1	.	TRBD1	CSIRDRVSEQFF	TGCAGCATCCGGGACAGGGTTTCGGAGCAGTTCTTC
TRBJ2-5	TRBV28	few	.	CASSFKSSLGGETQYF	TGTGCCAGCAGTTTTAAGTCGTCTTTGGGGGGAGAGACCCAGTACTTC
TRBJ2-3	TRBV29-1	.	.	CSVETGKTDTQYF	TGCAGCGTTGAAACCGGGAAGACAGATACGCAGTATTTT
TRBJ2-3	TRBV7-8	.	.	CASSLDVGTDTQYF	TGTGCCAGCAGCTTAGATGTAGGCACAGATACGCAGTATTTT
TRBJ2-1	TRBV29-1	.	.	CSVESRNNEQFF	TGCAGCGTTGAAAGCAGGAACAATGAGCAGTTCTTC
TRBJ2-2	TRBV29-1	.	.	CSVGPPYTGELFF	TGCAGCGTTGGCCCACCTTACACCGGGGAGCTGTTTTTT
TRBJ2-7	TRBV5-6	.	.	CASSFELSSYEQYF	TGTGCCAGCAGCTTCGAACTGAGCTCCTACGAGCAGTACTTC
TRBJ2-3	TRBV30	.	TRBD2	CAWFGGRTDTQYF	TGTGCCTGGTTTGGCGGGAGGACAGATACGCAGTATTTT
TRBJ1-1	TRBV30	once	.	CAWSAQQDTEAFF	TGTGCCTGGAGTGCCCAACAGGACACTGAAGCTTTCTTT
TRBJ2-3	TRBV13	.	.	CASSSSDLGGTQYF	TGTGCCAGCAGCTCTTCCGACCTGGGGGGTACGCAGTATTTT
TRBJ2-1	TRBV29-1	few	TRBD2	CSVEVVAGGYNEQFF	TGCAGCGTTGAAGTGGTAGCGGGGGGCTACAATGAGCAGTTCTTC
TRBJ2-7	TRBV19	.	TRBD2	CASSLSGLADPYEQYF	TGTGCCAGTAGCCTTTCCGGACTAGCGGATCCCTACGAGCAGTACTTC
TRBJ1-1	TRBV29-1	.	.	CSFITFTEAFF	TGCAGCTTCATTACTTTCACTGAAGCTTTCTTT
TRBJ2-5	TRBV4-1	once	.	CASSRDAGPQETQYF	TGCGCCAGCAGTCGGGACGCGGGACCTCAAGAGACCCAGTACTTC
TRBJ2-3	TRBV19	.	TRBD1	CASSIGTGGSDTQYF	TGTGCCAGTAGTATCGGGACAGGGGGCTCGGATACGCAGTATTTT
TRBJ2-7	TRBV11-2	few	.	CASSQTLEFYEQYF	TGTGCCAGCAGCCAAACTCTGGAGTTTTACGAGCAGTACTTC
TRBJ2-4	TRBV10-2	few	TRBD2	CASSAPGGEGNIQYF	TGCGCCAGCAGTGCTCCCGGAGGGGAGGGAAACATTCAGTACTTC
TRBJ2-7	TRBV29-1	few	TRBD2	CSVEVGGGTYEQYF	TGCAGCGTTGAGGTGGGCGGGGGTACCTACGAGCAGTACTTC
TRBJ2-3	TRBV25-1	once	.	CASSEFTSTDTQYF	TGTGCCAGCAGTGAATTTACTAGCACAGATACGCAGTATTTT
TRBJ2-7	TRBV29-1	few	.	CSVGTEPAGEQYF	TGCAGCGTTGGGACGGAACCTGCCGGCGAGCAGTACTTC
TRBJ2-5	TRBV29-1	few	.	CSVEDRRETQYF	TGCAGCGTTGAAGACCGGCGAGAGACCCAGTACTTC
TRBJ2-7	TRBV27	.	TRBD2	CASSMGLAVYEQYF	TGTGCCAGCAGCATGGGACTAGCGGTTTACGAGCAGTACTTC
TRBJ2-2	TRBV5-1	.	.	CASSFDSGELFF	TGCGCCAGCAGCTTCGATAGCGGGGAGCTGTTTTTT